Each of the 9 T cell receptor beta chains below was sequenced from the same sample in a study of blood T cells in healthy people across ages (dated by TCRdb to 2014 to 2015). Preparation of the library involved 5' RACE. For sequencing, an Illumina HiSeq 2500 was employed. The second PCR ran for roughly 7 to 11 cycles and used a J-beta primer mix along with a sample-barcoded 5' primer. TCRdb trimmed public reads at Q25 via fastp, called clones via MiXCR and kept in-frame beta chains. Every entry covers one CDR3 protein and lists the most common genes and DNA from its rows. The sample contains 870,000 or so distinct CDR3 sequences, about 30% of them found a single time. The top ten constitute roughly 17% of the sample. The sequenced sample was blood. All receptors derive from a woman over 75 in good health.

V gene TRBV29-1 combines with J gene TRBJ1-1; D is unresolved. Trimming shortened V by 4 bases and J by 0 bases, and 9 bases separated the two germline ends. Per germline, CDR1 SQVTM and CDR2 ANQGSEA. The CDR3 has 13 amino acids. CDR3 protein: CSVATRLNTEAFF. In nucleotides, the CDR3 is TGCAGCGTTGCAACCAGGTTGAACACTGAAGCTTTCTTT.

This clonotype was recorded a few times. This chain joins TRBV2 and TRBJ1-1, with D possibly TRBD1 on 6 matching bases. The germline CDR1 and CDR2 sequences are SNHLY and FYNNEI. The CDR3 length is 11 residues. Trimming pared 8 bases from V and 6 bases from J, leaving 10 bases between. The CDR3 DNA reads TGTGCCAGCGTTCAGGGGTCTGAAGCTTTCTTT. Protein product: CASVQGSEAFF.

The V call is TRBV20-1, the J call TRBJ2-3; TRBD1 might be the D (6 bases). Trimming took 6 bases from V and 3 from J, leaving 13 bases between them. The CDR3 has 13 residues. Germline-derived CDR1 and CDR2 are DFQATT and SNEGSKA (reference sequence). The CDR3 sequence is CSALWDKTDTQYF. CDR3 coding DNA: TGCAGTGCCCTGTGGGACAAGACAGATACGCAGTATTTT.

V is TRBV6-2 or TRBV6-3 and J is TRBJ2-1; D call uncertain. Germline V CDR1 and CDR2: MNHEY, SVGEGT. The CDR3 runs to 15 residues. Trimming cost V 4 bases and J 3 bases, with 13 bases left between them. The CDR3 region has the DNA TGTGCCAGCAGTTTTCCAGTAGTTCACTACAATGAGCAGTTCTTC. Translation gives CASSFPVVHYNEQFF.

V is TRBV7-9 and J is TRBJ1-1; D might be TRBD1 (6 bases). Trimming pared 5 bases from V and 0 bases from J, leaving 10 bases between. The CDR3 totals 14 residues. Germline-derived CDR1 and CDR2 are SEHNR and FQNEAQ (reference sequence). In nucleotides, the CDR3 is TGTGCCAGCAGCATACAGGGTTTGAACACTGAAGCTTTCTTT. Translation gives CASSIQGLNTEAFF.

To note about this clonotype: The junction departs from germline at one end; a sequencing error may be responsible. This chain links TRBV7-2 with TRBJ2-4; no clear D gene. The CDR3 loop spans 11 amino acids. Germline V gene sequence: CDR1 SGHTA, CDR2 FQGNSA. The CDR3 nucleotides read TGTGCCAGCAGCTTATATTACGAGCTGCACTTC. It encodes CASSLYYELHF.

This clonotype showed up many times. The J gene is TRBJ2-3, the V gene TRBV20-1; 11 nucleotides align to TRBD2. CDR3 size: 17 residues. V shed 0 bases, J shed 0 bases, and the junction held 5 bases outside the gene matches. Looked up from germline, CDR1 is DFQATT and CDR2 is SNEGSKA (reference sequence). The CDR3 region has the DNA TGCAGTGCTAGAGATCGGGTAGCGGGGGGGAGCACAGATACGCAGTATTTT. As protein: CSARDRVAGGSTDTQYF.

This clonotype was seen once. This chain joins TRBV3-1 and TRBJ1-5; D is unresolved. This CDR3 comprises 13 residues. In germline, CDR1 is LGHDT, CDR2 YNNKEL (reference sequence). Trimming left V 0 bases short and J 7 bases short, with 7 bases between. This CDR3 reads CASSQDLLQPQHF. CDR3 DNA: TGTGCCAGCAGCCAAGATCTCCTACAGCCCCAGCATTTT.

This clonotype was observed a few times. The chain employs TRBV18 and TRBJ1-1; TRBD1 aligns across 8 bases. After removal of 5 bases from V and 7 bases from J, the junction contained 3 bases not matched to a gene. Looked up from germline, CDR1 is KGHSH and CDR2 is LQKENI. The CDR3 covers 12 residues. The CDR3 DNA sequence: TGTGCCAGCTCATTGGACAGGGATGAAGCTTTCTTT. It yields the protein CASSLDRDEAFF. The full variable domain, rest sourced from reference TRBV18 and TRBJ1-1, is NAGVMQNPRHLVRRRGQEARLRCSPMKGHSHVYWYRQLPEEGLKFMVYLQKENIIDESGMPKERFSAEFPKEGPSILRIQQVVRGDSAAYFCASSLDRDEAFFGQGTRLTVV.